These T cell receptor beta chains were read from a single sample in a study of identifying expanded T cells in peripheral blood. Sequencing was performed with immunoSEQ multiplex PCR; in TCRdb, only in-frame clones are kept and a portion is missing. The data show about 130,000 clones, 86% seen once. Sequenced material: blood. Receptors were obtained from a person between 18 and 70 years old in good health. Each CDR3 is given with its conserved first and last residue. A D gene is named only where the DNA matches it firmly.

d_gene: .
len: 13
v_gene: TRBV5-6
j_gene: TRBJ2-7
CDR3aa: CASSLKGGYEQYF

d_gene: .
len: 15
v_gene: TRBV4-2
j_gene: TRBJ1-5
CDR3aa: CASSHIDGRNQPQHF

d_gene: TRBD1
len: 15
v_gene: TRBV19
j_gene: TRBJ2-5
CDR3aa: CASSLKQGAEETQYF

d_gene: .
len: 13
v_gene: TRBV28
j_gene: TRBJ1-1
CDR3aa: CASSLVGGTEAFF

d_gene: .
len: 12
v_gene: TRBV4-3
j_gene: TRBJ2-3
CDR3aa: CASSQGSRTQYF

d_gene: .
len: 13
v_gene: TRBV11-2
j_gene: TRBJ1-1
CDR3aa: CASSLGSGTEAFF

d_gene: .
len: 11
v_gene: TRBV7-2
j_gene: TRBJ1-1
CDR3aa: CASLMNTEAFF

d_gene: .
len: 14
v_gene: TRBV7-3
j_gene: TRBJ1-1
CDR3aa: CASSLGGSNTEAFF

d_gene: .
len: 14
v_gene: TRBV18
j_gene: TRBJ1-1
CDR3aa: CASSPGRGQTEAFF

d_gene: TRBD1
len: 14
v_gene: TRBV10-1
j_gene: TRBJ2-2
CDR3aa: CASTPGGNTGELFF

d_gene: .
len: 17
v_gene: TRBV19
j_gene: TRBJ2-5
CDR3aa: CASSIPPGRAGRETQYF

d_gene: .
len: 13
v_gene: TRBV2
j_gene: TRBJ1-1
CDR3aa: CASKIREDTEAFF

d_gene: .
len: 13
v_gene: TRBV29-1
j_gene: TRBJ2-7
CDR3aa: CSAGEQVRGEQYF

d_gene: .
len: 15
v_gene: TRBV19
j_gene: TRBJ1-5
CDR3aa: CASSTGPISNQPQHF

d_gene: TRBD1
len: 14
v_gene: TRBV2
j_gene: TRBJ2-7
CDR3aa: CASSGGQGHYEQYF

d_gene: .
len: 15
v_gene: TRBV6-5
j_gene: TRBJ2-1
CDR3aa: CASSKEPSQPDEQFF

d_gene: TRBD1
len: 12
v_gene: TRBV2
j_gene: TRBJ1-2
CDR3aa: CASLGQAYGYTF

d_gene: .
len: 13
v_gene: TRBV29-1
j_gene: TRBJ2-7
CDR3aa: CSVSGDASYEQYF

d_gene: .
len: 14
v_gene: TRBV29-1
j_gene: TRBJ1-4
CDR3aa: CSVWGGDNGEKLFF

d_gene: .
len: 12
v_gene: TRBV15
j_gene: TRBJ2-3
CDR3aa: CATSQGRSTQYF

d_gene: .
len: 16
v_gene: TRBV28
j_gene: TRBJ1-3
CDR3aa: CASSPPRESSGNTIYF

d_gene: .
len: 15
v_gene: TRBV5-1
j_gene: TRBJ2-1
CDR3aa: CASSRDGDPYNEQFF

d_gene: TRBD2
len: 16
v_gene: TRBV4-1
j_gene: TRBJ2-3
CDR3aa: CASSLIATSGTDTQYF

d_gene: TRBD1
len: 15
v_gene: TRBV5-4
j_gene: TRBJ2-5
CDR3aa: CASSPRGQAQETQYF

d_gene: .
len: 16
v_gene: TRBV7-8
j_gene: TRBJ1-2
CDR3aa: CASSRIDPVDLYGYTF